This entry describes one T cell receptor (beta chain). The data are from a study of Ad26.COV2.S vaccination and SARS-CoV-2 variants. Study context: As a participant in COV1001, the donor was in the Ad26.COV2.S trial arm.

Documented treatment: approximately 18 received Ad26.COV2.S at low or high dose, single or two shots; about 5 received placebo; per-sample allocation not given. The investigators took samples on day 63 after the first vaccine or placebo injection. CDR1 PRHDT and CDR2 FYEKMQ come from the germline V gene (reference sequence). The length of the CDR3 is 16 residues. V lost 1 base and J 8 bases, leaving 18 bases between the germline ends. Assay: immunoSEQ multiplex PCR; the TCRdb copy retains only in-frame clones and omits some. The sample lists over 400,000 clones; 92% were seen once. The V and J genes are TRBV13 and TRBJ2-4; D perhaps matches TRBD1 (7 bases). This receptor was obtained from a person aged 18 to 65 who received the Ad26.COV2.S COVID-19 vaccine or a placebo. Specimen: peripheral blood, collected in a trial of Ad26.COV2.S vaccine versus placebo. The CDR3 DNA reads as TGTGCCAGCAGCTTAGTGGGACTCCAGGGGGTAGACATTCAGTACTTC. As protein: CASSLVGLQGVDIQYF.